Following are 17 T cell receptor beta chains from one sample sequenced in a study of blood T cell repertoires in COVID-19. The table came from immunoSEQ multiplex PCR; TCRdb's copy has only in-frame clones and leaves some out. The repertoire holds around 260,000 clones, 91% seen once, with around 2.2% in the top ten. Sequenced input: peripheral blood. The receptors originated from a woman in her twenties or thirties with COVID-19, enrolled during active disease.

The chain joins TRBV5-1 to TRBJ2-7; D gene unclear. The CDR3 consists of 13 residues. Germline V gene lookup returns CDR1 SGHRS and CDR2 YFSETQ. With 0 bases removed from V and 0 bases from J, the gap between germline ends came to 4 bases. The CDR3 DNA sequence: TGCGCCAGCAGCTTGGACACCTCCTACGAGCAGTACTTC. This codes for CASSLDTSYEQYF.

The chain recombines TRBV4-2 with TRBJ2-1; D possibly corresponds to TRBD2 (5 bases). With 5 bases removed from V and 7 bases from J, the gap between germline ends came to 15 bases. Germline lookup yields CDR1 LGHNA and CDR2 YNFKEQ. The CDR3 has 14 amino acids. CDR3 protein: CASSDQGGGNEQFF. CDR3 in DNA: TGTGCCAGCAGCGATCAAGGAGGTGGAAATGAGCAGTTCTTC.

This rearrangement joins TRBV19 to TRBJ1-1; tentatively, D is TRBD1 (5 bases). The CDR3 contains 14 residues. CDR1 and CDR2 (germline): LNHDA, SQIVND (reference sequence). Trimming left V 7 bases short and J 1 base short, with 13 bases between. Written as DNA, the CDR3 is TGTGCCAGTAAAAAAGGGACTGCGAACACTGAAGCTTTCTTT. Translation gives CASKKGTANTEAFF.

The rearrangement links TRBV9 to TRBJ2-2; 8 positions match TRBD2. Per germline, CDR1 SGDLS and CDR2 YYNGEE. The CDR3 loop spans 16 amino acids. V dropped 1 base and J dropped 7; count of bases not matched to a gene: 9. In nucleotides, the CDR3 is TGTGCCAGCAGCGTATACGGGAGGGCCGGGGGCGGGGAGCTGTTTTTT. Protein product: CASSVYGRAGGGELFF.

This CDR3 is CASSLQLMNTEAFF. The CDR3 nucleotides read TGCGCCAGCAGCCTACAGCTGATGAACACTGAAGCTTTCTTT. The chain recombines TRBV5-1 with TRBJ1-1; D remains unclear. The CDR3 runs 14 residues. The germline V gene has CDR1 SGHRS and CDR2 YFSETQ. V shed 4 bases and J shed 0 bases, with 10 bases lying between them.

Here the CDR3 DNA reads TGTGCCAGTAGTCCCCGGGACAGGGGGGATCAGCCCCAGCATTTT. Its protein is CASSPRDRGDQPQHF. The J gene is TRBJ1-5, the V gene TRBV19; 11 bases map to TRBD1. CDR3 length: 15 amino acids. CDR1 is LNHDA and CDR2 is SQIVND in the germline V gene (reference sequence). Trimming at V came to 5 bases and at J to 5 bases, leaving 5 bases not matched to a gene.

CDR3: CAISEWQGKGEQYF. The CDR3 DNA sequence: TGTGCCATCAGTGAATGGCAGGGCAAGGGCGAGCAGTACTTC. The chain recombines TRBV10-3 with TRBJ2-7, with D possibly matching TRBD1 (5 bases). CDR1 is ENHRY, CDR2 SYGVKD, per germline. Trimming left V 3 bases short and J 6 bases short, with 15 bases between. CDR3 length: 14 amino acids.

This clone was observed a few times. The chain carries TRBV3-1 (or the pseudogene TRBV3-2) and TRBJ2-1, with 13 bases aligning to TRBD2. Germline V lookup: CDR1 LGHDT, CDR2 YNNKEL (reference sequence). V was pared by 2 bases and J by 10 bases, with 5 bases of the junction left unmatched. The CDR3 is 15 amino acids. The DNA for the CDR3 is TGTGCCAGCAGCCAAACTAGCGGGAGGGGAGGGGAGCAGTTCTTC. Encoded protein: CASSQTSGRGGEQFF.

V is TRBV7-2 and J is TRBJ2-2; TRBD1 aligns across 9 bases. CDR1 is SGHTA, CDR2 FQGNSA, per germline. J was trimmed by 7 bases and V by 4 bases; bases with no gene match: 10. The CDR3 runs 16 residues. Here the CDR3 DNA reads TGTGCCAGCAGCTACACCGGGACAGGGACCGTCGGGGAGCTGTTTTTT. Translating gives CASSYTGTGTVGELFF.

The V and J genes are TRBV12-3 or TRBV12-4 and TRBJ2-1; the match to TRBD1 covers 7 bases. Unmatched junction bases numbered 7, after V lost 9 bases and J lost 5 bases. The CDR3 contains 13 residues. The CDR3 DNA follows: TGTGCCAGTCAGGGGGAGAAAAACAATGAGCAGTTCTTC. Protein product: CASQGEKNNEQFF.

The chain employs TRBV27 and TRBJ1-6, with 8 bases lining up with TRBD1. Germline CDR1 reads MNHEY; CDR2 reads SMNVEV (reference sequence). Unmatched junction bases numbered 8, after V lost 6 bases and J lost 1 base. The CDR3 runs 17 residues. For the CDR3, the DNA is TGTGCCAGCAGCCGGCAGGGGGCGACTTCCTATAATTCACCCCTCCACTTT. Its translation is CASSRQGATSYNSPLHF.

The genes are TRBV19 and TRBJ1-2; the D gene is possibly TRBD1 (5 bases). Trimming pared 10 bases from V and 5 bases from J, leaving 17 bases between. CDR1 is LNHDA, CDR2 SQIVND, per germline (reference sequence). The CDR3 totals 13 residues. DNA for the CDR3: TGTGCCACCCGCCGCGGGGGGGTATATGGCTACACCTTC. Residues: CATRRGGVYGYTF.

To note about this clone: Other DNA variants within this sample encode the same CDR3. V is TRBV10-1 and J is TRBJ1-3; D call uncertain. V gave up 5 bases and J gave up 0 bases, with 5 bases separating them. The CDR3 consists of 13 residues. CDR1 and CDR2 from the germline V gene are WNHNN and SYGVQD (reference sequence). In DNA, the CDR3 is TGCGCCAGCAGTCGGGGCTCTGGAAACACCATATATTTT. Translating gives CASSRGSGNTIYF.

This clone was detected once. V usage is TRBV30 and J usage is TRBJ1-2, with TRBD1 matching over 7 bases. The CDR3 covers 12 residues. J lost 8 bases, V lost 1 base, and 4 bases had no gene match. Germline values: CDR1 GTSNPN, CDR2 SVGIG (reference sequence). The CDR3: CAWSDKGGGYTF. The CDR3 nucleotides read TGTGCCTGGAGTGATAAAGGGGGCGGCTACACCTTC.

The genes are TRBV3-1 (or the pseudogene TRBV3-2) and TRBJ2-1; D may be TRBD2 (6 bases). Germline CDR1 and CDR2: LGHDT and YNNKEL (reference sequence). The CDR3 spans 13 residues. The V end lost 0 bases, the J end lost 10 bases, and 10 bases lay between the germline ends. The DNA of the CDR3 is TGTGCCAGCAGCCAAGACAAGAGCGGGGAGCAGTTCTTC. This codes for CASSQDKSGEQFF.

V is TRBV10-3 and J is TRBJ1-2, with 10 bases that match TRBD1. Germline values: CDR1 ENHRY, CDR2 SYGVKD. This CDR3 region has 16 residues. Trimming took 2 bases from V and 2 from J; bases not matched to a gene: 5. The CDR3 DNA reads as TGTGCCATCAGTGAGGGGACAGGGGCCACCAACTATGGCTACACCTTC. It encodes CAISEGTGATNYGYTF.

The chain has TRBV30 and TRBJ2-3; 9 positions agree with TRBD2. The CDR3 is 16 residues long. V shed 0 bases and J 3 bases; nucleotides not matched to a gene: 7. From germline, CDR1 is GTSNPN and CDR2 SVGIG (reference sequence). The CDR3 sequence: CAWSVSASGTTDTQYF. CDR3 nucleotide sequence: TGTGCCTGGAGTGTGTCGGCTAGCGGGACAACAGATACGCAGTATTTT.